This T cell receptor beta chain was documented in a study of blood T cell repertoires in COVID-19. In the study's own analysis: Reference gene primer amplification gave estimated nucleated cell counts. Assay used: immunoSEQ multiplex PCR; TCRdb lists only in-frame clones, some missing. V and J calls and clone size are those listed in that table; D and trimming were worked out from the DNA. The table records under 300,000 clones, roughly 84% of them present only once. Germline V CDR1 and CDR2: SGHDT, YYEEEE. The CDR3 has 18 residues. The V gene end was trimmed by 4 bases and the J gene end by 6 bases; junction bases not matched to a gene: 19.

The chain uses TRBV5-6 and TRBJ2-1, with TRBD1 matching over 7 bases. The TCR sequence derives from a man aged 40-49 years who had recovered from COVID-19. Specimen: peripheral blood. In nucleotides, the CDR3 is TGTGCCAGCAGCCCCTTCGAAACCATTAGACAGGGCGGCAATGAGCAGTTCTTC. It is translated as CASSPFETIRQGGNEQFF.